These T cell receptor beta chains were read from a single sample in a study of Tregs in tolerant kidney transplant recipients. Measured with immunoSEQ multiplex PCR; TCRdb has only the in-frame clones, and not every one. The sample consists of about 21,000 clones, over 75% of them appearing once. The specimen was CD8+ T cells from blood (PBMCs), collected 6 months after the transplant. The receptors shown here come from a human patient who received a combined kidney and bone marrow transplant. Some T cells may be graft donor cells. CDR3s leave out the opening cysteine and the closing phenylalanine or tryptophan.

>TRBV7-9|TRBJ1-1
ASSSAGTGGTEAF
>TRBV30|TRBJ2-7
AWSVGAGSYEQY
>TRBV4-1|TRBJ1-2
ASSQGGSAYGYT
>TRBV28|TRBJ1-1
ASLPFIGRYTEAF
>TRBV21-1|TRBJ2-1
ALGLYNEQF
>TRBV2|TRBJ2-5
ASRSSLVTQY
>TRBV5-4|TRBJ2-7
ASSFLGLATYEQY
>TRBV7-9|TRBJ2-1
ASTPESGISYNEQF
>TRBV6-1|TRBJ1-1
ASSEAPGLNTEAF
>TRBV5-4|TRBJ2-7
ASSLDRGFTWEQY
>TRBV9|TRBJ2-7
ASSEGTGVAYEQY
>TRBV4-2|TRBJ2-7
ASSPGTSGYEQY
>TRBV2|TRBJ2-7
ASSEVSHNPPYEQY
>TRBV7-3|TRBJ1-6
ASSLSLGGSPLH
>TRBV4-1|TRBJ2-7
ASSQGHGFLYEQY
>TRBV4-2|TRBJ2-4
ASSSDRDLAKNIQY
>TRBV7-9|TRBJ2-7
ASSPPESSSYEQY
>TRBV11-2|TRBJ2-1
ASGQGASYEQF
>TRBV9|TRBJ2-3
ASSVARGGRAEDTQY
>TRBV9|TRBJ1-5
ASSVGGQHNQPQH
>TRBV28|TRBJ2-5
ASSPLEGDQETQY
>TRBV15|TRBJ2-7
ATSSEPGQTYEQY
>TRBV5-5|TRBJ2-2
ASSPPWDGGAIGELF
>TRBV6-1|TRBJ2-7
ASSESPDEQY
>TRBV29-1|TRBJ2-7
SVETEFSYEQY
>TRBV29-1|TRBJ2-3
SVERIDNTDTQY
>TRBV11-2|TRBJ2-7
ASSLQGNHYEQY
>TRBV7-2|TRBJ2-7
ASSLGTGFNEQY
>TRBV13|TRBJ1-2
ASSLRGASSGYT
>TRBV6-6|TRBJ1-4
ASRTRMGLANEKLF
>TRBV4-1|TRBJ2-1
ASSPTVAGANNEQF
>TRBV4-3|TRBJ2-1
ASGEYNEQF
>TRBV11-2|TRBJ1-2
ASSLDGTDYGYT
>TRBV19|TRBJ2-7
ASSIRVVGLAGTYEQY
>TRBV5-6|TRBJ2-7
ASSDTGFPYEQY
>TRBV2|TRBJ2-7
ASSESGSGPSYEQY
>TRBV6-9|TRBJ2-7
ASSEGGTYEQY
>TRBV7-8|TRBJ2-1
ASSPLQTGNEQF
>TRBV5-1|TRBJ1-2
ASSLGLESTGDGYT
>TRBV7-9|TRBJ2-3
ASSSGGGAYTQY
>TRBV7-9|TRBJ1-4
ASNRDSHNEKLF